This T cell receptor beta chain appears in the sequencing data of a study of blood T cell repertoires in COVID-19. Study-wide background: The United States, Italy and Spain supplied acute and convalescent COVID-19 samples. From T cells, B-cell-depleted T cells, or PBMCs came the material, which was cDNA or gDNA.

Enrolled during active infection, Seattle patients were then followed longitudinally. V shed 0 bases and J shed 4 bases, with 7 bases lying between them. The CDR3 loop spans 13 amino acids. From germline, CDR1 is GTSNPN and CDR2 SVGIG (reference sequence). As handled by the study authors: Counts of nucleated cells, estimated from reference gene primer amplification, were obtained. The repertoire was sequenced with immunoSEQ multiplex PCR; TCRdb's copy has only in-frame clones and lacks some. The V and J calls and the clone size are those of that table, but D and trimming were determined from the DNA. The repertoire consists of approximately 100,000 clones, with 70% to 90% occurring once and the leading ten covering around 3.9%.

This chain connects TRBV30 to TRBJ1-3, with D unclear. The material sequenced was peripheral blood. This sequence originates from a human donor with COVID-19, enrolled during active disease. The donor label of this sample is uncertain. Written as DNA, the CDR3 is TGTGCCTGGAGTGTAAACGGGGGAAACACCATATATTTT. Protein product: CAWSVNGGNTIYF.